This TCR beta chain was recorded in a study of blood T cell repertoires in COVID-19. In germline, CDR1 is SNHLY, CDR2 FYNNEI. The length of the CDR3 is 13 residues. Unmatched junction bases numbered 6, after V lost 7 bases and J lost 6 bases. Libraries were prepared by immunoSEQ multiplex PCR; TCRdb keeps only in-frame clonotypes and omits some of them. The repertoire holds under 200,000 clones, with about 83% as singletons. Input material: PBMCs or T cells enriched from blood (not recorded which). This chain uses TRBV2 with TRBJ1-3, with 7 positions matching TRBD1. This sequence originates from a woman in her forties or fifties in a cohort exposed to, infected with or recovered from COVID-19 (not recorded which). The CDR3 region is CASMRGPENTIYF. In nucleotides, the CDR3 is TGTGCCAGCATGAGGGGGCCAGAAAACACCATATATTTT.